These 2 T cell receptor beta chains came from one sample sequenced in a study of response to subunit inactivated influenza vaccine. TCRdb itself ran the RT-PCR reads through MiXCR, one entry per CDR3 protein. The sample holds approximately 570,000 distinct CDR3 sequences, about 8% seen once. Material: PBMCs from blood, obtained approximately 25 months after vaccination. These TCRs come from a man aged 50-75 years who received an inactivated influenza vaccine.

This clonotype was recorded at least ten times. The chain employs TRBV4-3 and TRBJ2-3; 9 bases align to TRBD2. The V segment lost 0 bases and the J segment 4 bases; nucleotides outside the gene matches: 5. The CDR3 totals 16 residues. Germline V gene lookup returns CDR1 LGHNA and CDR2 YSLEER. CDR3 amino acids: CASSQDLRGGSDTQYF. The CDR3 region has the DNA TGCGCCAGCAGCCAAGATTTGCGGGGGGGATCAGATACGCAGTATTTT.

This clonotype was seen at least ten times. The rearrangement uses TRBV5-1 and TRBJ1-6; possible D gene TRBD1, 5 bases. Trimming took off 3 bases at V and 6 bases at J, with 10 bases between the two ends. The CDR3 runs to 14 residues. Germline CDR1 and CDR2: SGHRS and YFSETQ. In DNA form, the CDR3 reads TGCGCCAGCAGCTCCGACAGTTCTAATTCACCCCTCCACTTT. Its protein product is CASSSDSSNSPLHF.